The rows below give T cell receptor beta chains drawn from one sample of a study of blood T cell repertoires in COVID-19. Profiling relied on immunoSEQ multiplex PCR, and the TCRdb table lists in-frame clones only, not all of them. The sample yields about 370,000 clones, around 92% seen once. The sequenced sample was peripheral blood. The receptors stem from a young woman with COVID-19, enrolled during active disease. Each CDR3 is given with its conserved first and last residue. D genes are given only for firm matches. Part of the rows lack a size; the others show once, few, many or a class for expanded clones.

cdr3_length	d_call	clone_size	j_call	v_call	cdr3_aa	cdr3_nt
15	.	.	TRBJ2-6	TRBV5-4	CASSFPVSGANVLTF	TGTGCCAGCAGCTTCCCAGTCTCTGGGGCCAACGTCCTGACTTTC
14	.	.	TRBJ2-7	TRBV19	CASSVSGLAYEQYF	TGTGCCAGTAGTGTATCAGGGCTCGCCTACGAGCAGTACTTC
15	.	.	TRBJ2-5	TRBV7-2	CASSPGRALGETQYF	TGTGCCAGCAGTCCTGGGCGGGCGCTAGGGGAGACCCAGTACTTC
16	.	.	TRBJ2-2	TRBV10-2	CASSDQRGGVGGELFF	TGCGCCAGCAGTGACCAACGGGGCGGGGTCGGCGGGGAGCTGTTTTTT
16	TRBD1	.	TRBJ1-3	TRBV4-3	CASSQGGQVSGNTIYF	TGCGCCAGCAGCCAGGGAGGACAGGTCTCTGGAAACACCATATATTTT
12	.	.	TRBJ2-5	TRBV3-1/TRBV3-2	CASSQALETQYF	TGTGCCAGCAGCCAAGCCCTAGAGACCCAGTACTTC
20	.	.	TRBJ2-1	TRBV27	CASSSSTGFSRLARYNEQFF	TGTGCCAGCAGTTCCTCGACAGGGTTTTCCCGGCTAGCGAGATACAATGAGCAGTTCTTC
16	TRBD2	.	TRBJ2-1	TRBV7-2	CASTLGGREEWNEQFF	TGTGCCAGCACCCTGGGGGGGCGGGAGGAATGGAATGAGCAGTTCTTC
14	.	.	TRBJ2-3	TRBV5-1	CASSPALSTDTQYF	TGCGCCAGCAGCCCAGCGCTTAGCACAGATACGCAGTATTTT
18	TRBD2	.	TRBJ2-1	TRBV4-3	CASSLYGTSGDHYNEQFF	TGCGCCAGCAGCCTATACGGGACTAGCGGGGACCACTACAATGAGCAGTTCTTC
15	TRBD2	once	TRBJ2-3	TRBV3-1/TRBV3-2	CASSQLPGGTDTQYF	TGTGCCAGCAGCCAACTTCCGGGAGGGACAGATACGCAGTATTTT
13	.	.	TRBJ1-2	TRBV7-2	CASSETGPYGYTF	TGTGCCAGCAGCGAGACAGGCCCCTATGGCTACACCTTC
13	TRBD1	.	TRBJ1-2	TRBV27	CASSGGQGYGYTF	TGTGCCAGCAGTGGGGGACAGGGGTATGGCTACACCTTC
16	TRBD2	.	TRBJ2-5	TRBV11-2	CASSSPTSGLQETQYF	TGTGCCAGCAGCTCCCCGACTAGCGGGCTCCAAGAGACCCAGTACTTC
17	TRBD1	few	TRBJ1-4	TRBV19	CASSLGQGRLGSEKLFF	TGTGCCAGTAGTCTGGGACAGGGGAGACTAGGAAGTGAAAAACTGTTTTTT
15	TRBD1	few	TRBJ2-1	TRBV6-5	CASSYSGQAGNEQFF	TGTGCCAGCAGTTACTCGGGACAGGCGGGCAATGAGCAGTTCTTC
14	TRBD1	.	TRBJ2-5	TRBV2	CASSERQGQETQYF	TGTGCCAGCAGTGAGAGACAGGGTCAAGAGACCCAGTACTTC
13	.	.	TRBJ2-5	TRBV2	CASSETGPETQYF	TGTGCCAGCAGTGAAACAGGGCCAGAGACCCAGTACTTC
14	.	.	TRBJ2-7	TRBV29-1	CSVDKPRAYYEQYF	TGCAGCGTTGACAAGCCCAGGGCCTACTACGAGCAGTACTTC
13	.	.	TRBJ2-3	TRBV6-5	CASSRGLDDTQYF	TGTGCCAGCAGCAGGGGATTGGACGATACGCAGTATTTT
16	TRBD1	once	TRBJ2-2	TRBV27	CASSYLGQINTGELFF	TGTGCCAGCAGTTACCTGGGACAGATCAACACCGGGGAGCTGTTTTTT
14	.	.	TRBJ2-1	TRBV4-2	CASSQDYGGNEQFF	TGTGCCAGCAGCCAAGATTACGGGGGAAATGAGCAGTTCTTC
14	TRBD1	.	TRBJ1-2	TRBV19	CASSKDRENYGYTF	TGTGCCAGTAGTAAGGACAGGGAAAACTATGGCTACACCTTC
14	TRBD2	.	TRBJ2-3	TRBV10-3	CAISEPGGGDTQYF	TGTGCCATCAGTGAGCCGGGGGGAGGAGATACGCAGTATTTT
18	.	.	TRBJ1-1	TRBV19	CASSMRGGLLGGDVGAFF	TGTGCCAGTAGTATGCGGGGGGGATTACTAGGAGGAGACGTGGGAGCTTTCTTT
15	TRBD1	.	TRBJ2-3	TRBV24-1	CATRDSRQGADTQYF	TGTGCCACCAGGGACTCCAGACAGGGCGCAGATACGCAGTATTTT
13	TRBD1	.	TRBJ2-4	TRBV11-3	CASSLETGSIQYF	TGTGCCAGCAGCTTGGAGACAGGGTCAATTCAGTACTTC
17	TRBD2	.	TRBJ2-3	TRBV10-2	CASSENPTSGGADTQYF	TGCGCCAGCAGTGAGAACCCGACTAGCGGGGGGGCGGATACGCAGTATTTT
17	TRBD2	.	TRBJ2-5	TRBV30	CAWSETSGRPFQETQYF	TGTGCCTGGAGTGAGACTAGCGGGAGACCTTTCCAAGAGACCCAGTACTTC
14	TRBD2	once	TRBJ2-1	TRBV19	CASSSGGLPNEQFF	TGTGCCAGTAGTAGCGGGGGGCTTCCGAATGAGCAGTTCTTC
15	TRBD2	.	TRBJ2-3	TRBV7-8	CASSLGTSSADTQYF	TGTGCCAGCAGCTTGGGGACTAGTAGTGCAGATACGCAGTATTTT
16	TRBD1	few	TRBJ1-5	TRBV6-4	CASSGATGAPNQPQHF	TGTGCCAGCAGTGGGGCGACAGGGGCCCCTAATCAGCCCCAGCATTTT
15	TRBD1	once	TRBJ1-1	TRBV28	CASSLFTGGNTEAFF	TGTGCCAGCAGTTTATTTACAGGGGGAAACACTGAAGCTTTCTTT
15	TRBD2	.	TRBJ2-3	TRBV20-1	CSASTSGRFTDTQYF	TGCAGTGCTAGTACGAGCGGGAGGTTTACAGATACGCAGTATTTT
18	TRBD2	.	TRBJ2-1	TRBV27	CASSSGLVSLVSYNEQFF	TGTGCCAGCAGCTCGGGACTAGTCTCTTTGGTCTCCTACAATGAGCAGTTCTTC
14	TRBD1	.	TRBJ2-3	TRBV4-3	CASSDRGGPDTQYF	TGCGCCAGCAGCGACAGGGGCGGTCCAGATACGCAGTATTTT
15	TRBD2	.	TRBJ2-1	TRBV6-2/TRBV6-3	CASSNGLAPWNEQFF	TGTGCCAGCAGTAACGGACTAGCCCCGTGGAATGAGCAGTTCTTC
14	.	.	TRBJ1-1	TRBV2	CASRDFPRGTEAFF	TGTGCCAGCCGGGACTTCCCCCGGGGCACTGAAGCTTTCTTT
16	.	many	TRBJ1-2	TRBV5-6	CASSPIATGLREGYTF	TGTGCCAGCAGCCCTATCGCGACAGGACTCAGAGAAGGCTACACCTTC
15	.	once	TRBJ1-4	TRBV7-9	CASSFGGETNEKLFF	TGTGCCAGCAGCTTCGGAGGGGAAACTAATGAAAAACTGTTTTTT
13	TRBD2	.	TRBJ2-5	TRBV30	CAGQGLVQETQYF	TGTGCCGGGCAAGGACTAGTTCAAGAGACCCAGTACTTC
18	.	once	TRBJ1-1	TRBV2	CASTINVQGRTLNTEAFF	TGTGCCAGCACCATAAATGTTCAGGGGCGCACACTGAACACTGAAGCTTTCTTT
16	TRBD2	.	TRBJ2-3	TRBV5-4	CASSPGTSGSADTQYF	TGTGCCAGCAGCCCGGGGACTAGCGGGAGTGCAGATACGCAGTATTTT
14	TRBD1	.	TRBJ1-2	TRBV7-2	CASTPGGENYGYTF	TGTGCCAGCACTCCAGGGGGCGAGAACTATGGCTACACCTTC
17	TRBD2	few	TRBJ2-7	TRBV7-2	CASSLRAGSGGAYEQYF	TGTGCCAGCAGCCTCCGGGCTGGTAGCGGGGGGGCCTACGAGCAGTACTTC
17	TRBD2	.	TRBJ2-3	TRBV3-1/TRBV3-2	CASSQGILAGAADTQYF	TGTGCCAGCAGCCAAGGCATACTAGCGGGTGCGGCAGATACGCAGTATTTT
16	TRBD1	few	TRBJ2-2	TRBV3-1/TRBV3-2	CASSQEGQGDTGELFF	TGTGCCAGCAGCCAAGAGGGACAGGGTGACACCGGGGAGCTGTTTTTT
14	TRBD1	few	TRBJ2-1	TRBV29-1	CSALGQGPYNEQFF	TGCAGCGCCCTAGGACAGGGGCCCTACAATGAGCAGTTCTTC
15	TRBD1	.	TRBJ2-3	TRBV27	CASSPEGTGADTQYF	TGTGCCAGCAGCCCAGAGGGGACAGGGGCAGATACGCAGTATTTT
13	.	few	TRBJ1-5	TRBV2	CASRVVSNQPQHF	TGTGCCAGCCGAGTCGTGAGCAATCAGCCCCAGCATTTT
13	.	.	TRBJ1-2	TRBV6-2/TRBV6-3	CASSPQGLGGYTF	TGTGCCAGCAGCCCCCAGGGGCTGGGAGGCTACACCTTC